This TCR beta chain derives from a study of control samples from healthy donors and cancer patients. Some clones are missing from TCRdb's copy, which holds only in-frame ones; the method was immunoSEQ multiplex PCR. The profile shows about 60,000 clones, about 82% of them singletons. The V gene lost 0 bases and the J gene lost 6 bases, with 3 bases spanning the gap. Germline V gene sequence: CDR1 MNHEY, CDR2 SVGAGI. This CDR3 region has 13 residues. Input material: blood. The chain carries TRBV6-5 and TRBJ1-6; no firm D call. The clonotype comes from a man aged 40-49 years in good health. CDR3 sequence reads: CASSYSINSPLHF. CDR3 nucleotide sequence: TGTGCCAGCAGTTACTCGATTAATTCACCCCTCCACTTT.